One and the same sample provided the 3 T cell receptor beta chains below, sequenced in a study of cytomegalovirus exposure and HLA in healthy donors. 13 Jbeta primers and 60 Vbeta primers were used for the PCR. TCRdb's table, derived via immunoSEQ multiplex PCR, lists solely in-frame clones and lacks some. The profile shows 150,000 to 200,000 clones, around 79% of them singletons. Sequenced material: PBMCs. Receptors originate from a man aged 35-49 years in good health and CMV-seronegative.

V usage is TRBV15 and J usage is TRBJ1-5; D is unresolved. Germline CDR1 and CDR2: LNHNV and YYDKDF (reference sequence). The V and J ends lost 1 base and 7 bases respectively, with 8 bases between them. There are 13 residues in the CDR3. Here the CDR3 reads CATSRGAGQPQHF. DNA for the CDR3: TGTGCCACCAGCAGAGGGGCGGGGCAGCCCCAGCATTTT.

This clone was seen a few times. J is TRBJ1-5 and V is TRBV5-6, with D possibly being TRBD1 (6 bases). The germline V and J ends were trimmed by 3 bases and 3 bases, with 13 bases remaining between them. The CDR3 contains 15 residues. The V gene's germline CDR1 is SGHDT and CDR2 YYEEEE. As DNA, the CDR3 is TGTGCCAGCAGCTCCTGGGACACTCCCAATCAGCCCCAGCATTTT. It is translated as CASSSWDTPNQPQHF.

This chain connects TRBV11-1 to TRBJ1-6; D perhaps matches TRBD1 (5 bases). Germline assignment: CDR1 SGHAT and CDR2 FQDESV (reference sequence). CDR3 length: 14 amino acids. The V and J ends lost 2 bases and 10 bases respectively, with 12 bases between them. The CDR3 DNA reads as TGTGCCAGCAGCTTACAAGGGGCAGAGTCACCCCTCCACTTT. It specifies CASSLQGAESPLHF.